The clone carrying this T cell receptor beta chain appeared once. Trimming left V 7 bases short and J 6 bases short, with 27 bases between. The CDR3 is 17 amino acids. Germline CDR1 LNHNV, CDR2 YYDKDF (reference sequence). This specimen comes from a study of blood T cell repertoires in COVID-19. At the level of the study: Acute and convalescent COVID-19 specimens originated in the United States, Italy and Spain. Sample material is recorded as cDNA or gDNA derived from T cells, B-cell-depleted T cells, or PBMCs.

Patients of the Seattle cohort, enrolled during active infection, were followed longitudinally. Here immunoSEQ multiplex PCR was the method, and the copy in TCRdb shows in-frame clones only, minus some. Of 150,000 or so clones in the sample, about 85% are singletons; the top ten hold about 0.63%. The V and J genes are TRBV15 and TRBJ1-1; possibly TRBD1 for D (6 bases). Sequencing was performed on peripheral blood. The sequence came from a man aged 55 to 69 with COVID-19, enrolled during active disease. CDR3 coding DNA: TGTGCCACCACAAAGTTCGGGGGGGCGGGGAAGTCCCCTGAAGCTTTCTTT. Translating gives CATTKFGGAGKSPEAFF.